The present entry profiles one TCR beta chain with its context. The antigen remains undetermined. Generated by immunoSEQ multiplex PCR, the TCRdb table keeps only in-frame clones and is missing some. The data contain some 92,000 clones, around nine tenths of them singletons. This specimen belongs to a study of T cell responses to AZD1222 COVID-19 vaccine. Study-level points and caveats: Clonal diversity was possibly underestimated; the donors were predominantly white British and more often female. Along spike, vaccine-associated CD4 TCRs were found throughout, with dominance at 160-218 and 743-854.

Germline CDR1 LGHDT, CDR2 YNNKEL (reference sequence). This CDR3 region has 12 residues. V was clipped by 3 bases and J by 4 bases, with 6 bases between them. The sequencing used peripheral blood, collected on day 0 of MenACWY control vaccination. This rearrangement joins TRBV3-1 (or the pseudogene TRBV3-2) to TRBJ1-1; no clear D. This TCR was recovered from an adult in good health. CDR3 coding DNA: TGTGCCAGCAGCCAGGGAGCCACTGAAGCTTTCTTT. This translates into CASSQGATEAFF.